The 23 T cell receptor beta chains presented below share a single source sample, sequenced in a study of T cells in Graves' hyperthyroidism and ophthalmopathy. TCR beta CDR3 sequences were amplified from RNA transcripts. First-round RT-PCR targeting the TCR CDR3 was performed with the HTBI primer set. TCRdb reprocessed the multiplex PCR reads with MiXCR, giving one entry per CDR3 protein. The profile shows about 500,000 distinct CDR3 sequences, 13% to 15% of them singletons. The sequenced sample was blood. Receptor source: a woman younger than 30 with Graves' hyperthyroidism.

In its sample, this clonotype was seen many times. The chain recombines TRBV7-9 with TRBJ1-2; tentatively, D is TRBD1 (5 bases). From germline, CDR1 is SEHNR and CDR2 FQNEAQ (reference sequence). Trimming pared 5 bases from V and 4 bases from J, leaving 11 bases between. The CDR3 has 13 residues. CDR3: CASSHRSSYGYTF. For the CDR3, the DNA is TGTGCCAGCAGCCACAGGAGCTCCTATGGCTACACCTTC. Combining the CDR3 with reference TRBV7-9 and TRBJ1-2 gives the whole variable domain DTGVSQNPRHKITKRGQNVTFRCDPISEHNRLYWYRQTLGQGPEFLTYFQNEAQLEKSRLLSDRFSAERPKGSFSTLEIQRTEQGDSAMYLCASSHRSSYGYTFGSGTRLTVV.

This clonotype was picked up a small number of times. The J gene is TRBJ2-7, the V gene TRBV11-2, with D hard to call. Trimming pared 1 base from V and 3 bases from J, leaving 19 bases between. The CDR3 covers 17 residues. The V gene's germline CDR1 is SGHAT and CDR2 FQNNGV. The CDR3 sequence is CASSLVRIGGSFYEQYV. The CDR3 bases are TGTGCCAGCAGCTTAGTAAGAATTGGTGGCAGCTTCTACGAGCAGTACGTC.

This clonotype was detected a few times. V usage is TRBV6-2 or TRBV6-3 and J usage is TRBJ2-7; no definite D call. Trimming took off 7 bases at V and 6 bases at J, with 19 bases between the two ends. This CDR3 contains 14 residues. Germline V gives CDR1 MNHEY, CDR2 SVGEGT. CDR3 sequence: CASTEVPRPLEQYF. For the CDR3, the DNA is TGTGCCAGCACCGAAGTCCCGCGTCCTCTCGAGCAGTACTTC.

This clonotype has at least ten counts. The V call is TRBV12-3 or TRBV12-4, the J call TRBJ2-1, with TRBD2 identical over 7 bases. The junction had 7 bases not matched to a gene; V was cut back by 5 bases and J by 0 bases. CDR3 length: 16 residues. CDR3 amino acids: CASSLLAGSSYNEQFF. The CDR3 coding sequence is TGTGCCAGCAGTCTCTTAGCGGGTAGCTCCTACAATGAGCAGTTCTTC.

Written as DNA, the CDR3 is TGTGCCAGCAGTGAAGGAGGGGGATCCTCTGGAAACACCATATATTTT. Translating gives CASSEGGGSSGNTIYF. The rearrangement joins TRBV6-1 to TRBJ1-3; maybe TRBD1 (6 bases). Trimming removed 1 base from V and 0 bases from J, with 10 bases in between. This CDR3 contains 16 residues. CDR1 and CDR2 from the germline V gene are MNHNS and SASEGT.

The J gene is TRBJ1-2, the V gene TRBV4-1; possibly TRBD1 for D (5 bases). CDR1 and CDR2 from the germline V gene are MGHRA and YSYEKL. The length of the CDR3 is 18 residues. Trimming left V 0 bases short and J 2 bases short, with 19 bases between. The CDR3 coding sequence is TGCGCCAGCAGCCAAGAAATGGCCGGGGGGGGTCAGAACTATGGCTACACCTTC. Translated: CASSQEMAGGGQNYGYTF.

This chain joins TRBV6-5 and TRBJ1-6; unclear D gene. Trimming removed 4 bases at V and 11 bases at J, with 15 bases between. The CDR3 covers 14 residues. Germline CDR1 reads MNHEY; CDR2 reads SVGAGI. The CDR3 spells CASSFMSVNPPLHF. The CDR3 DNA sequence: TGTGCCAGCAGTTTTATGTCTGTAAATCCACCCCTCCACTTT.

This clonotype was found a few times. A much larger clone is a single base away; this may be a read error. The chain carries TRBV29-1 and TRBJ1-1; D not certain. Trimming took off 7 bases at V and 0 bases at J, with 9 bases between the two ends. The CDR3 totals 12 residues. Germline V gene lookup returns CDR1 SQVTM and CDR2 ANQGSEA. The CDR3 is CSAGRLNTEAFF. Written as DNA, the CDR3 is TGCAGCGCTGGACGGTTGAACACTGAAGCTTTCTTT.

This clonotype appeared many times. This sequence joins TRBV20-1 and TRBJ2-5; D remains unclear. Per germline, CDR1 DFQATT and CDR2 SNEGSKA (reference sequence). This CDR3 comprises 12 residues. The V end was cut by 3 bases, the J end by 3 bases, with 8 bases between. CDR3 DNA sequence: TGCAGTGCTAGTCAAGGAAAAGAGACCCAGTACTTC. It codes for CSASQGKETQYF.

This clonotype was detected ten times or more. The CDR3 DNA follows: TGTGCCAGCAGCCAAGAACGGGGGAGGGAACCAGATACGCAGTATTTT. Translating it yields CASSQERGREPDTQYF. This chain uses TRBV3-1 with TRBJ2-3; TRBD2 matches 7 bases. J lost 4 bases, V lost 0 bases, and 7 bases had no gene match. Looked up from germline, CDR1 is LGHDT and CDR2 is YNNKEL (reference sequence). This CDR3 is built from 16 residues.

The chain combines TRBV7-4 with TRBJ2-4; D is unresolved. V lost 8 bases and J 0 bases, leaving 14 bases between the germline ends. The CDR3 covers 15 residues. Germline V gene lookup returns CDR1 SGHVT and CDR2 SQSDAQ. The CDR3 reads CASGVAARAKNIQYF. DNA of the CDR3: TGTGCCAGCGGGGTGGCTGCGCGAGCCAAAAACATTCAGTACTTC. The complete variable domain, with remaining parts taken from reference TRBV7-4 and TRBJ2-4, reads GAGVSQSPRYKVAKRGRDVALRCDSISGHVTLYWYRQTLGQGSEVLTYSQSDAQRDKSGRPSGRFSAERPERSVSTLKIQRTEQGDSAVYLCASGVAARAKNIQYFGAGTRLSVL.

This chain uses TRBV12-5 with TRBJ2-5; no clear D gene. V shed 1 base and J shed 4 bases, with 19 bases lying between them. The CDR3 extends over 17 amino acids. Germline values: CDR1 LGHNT, CDR2 FRNRAP. CDR3 coding DNA: TGTGCTAGTGGTTTGGGGCAACTGGCTGCGGAATTAGAGACCCAGTACTTC. This gives the protein CASGLGQLAAELETQYF.

This clonotype was counted only a few times. A read error may explain this, as a much larger clone is one base away. This chain uses TRBV2 with TRBJ2-2; 8 nucleotides match TRBD1. The V gene's germline CDR1 is SNHLY and CDR2 FYNNEI. The CDR3 consists of 16 residues. The CDR3 loop reads CASRARQGLTTGELSF. In nucleotides, the CDR3 is TGTGCCAGCAGAGCTAGACAGGGGCTTACCACCGGGGAGCTGTCTTTT. The variable domain in full, completed from reference TRBV2 and TRBJ2-2, reads EPEVTQTPSHQVTQMGQEVILRCVPISNHLYFYWYRQILGQKVEFLVSFYNNEISEKSEIFDDQFSVERPDGSNFTLKIRSTKLEDSAMYFCASRARQGLTTGELSFGEGSRLTVL.

This clonotype was detected many times. The V and J genes are TRBV9 and TRBJ2-7; 10 positions agree with TRBD2. The V gene's germline CDR1 is SGDLS and CDR2 YYNGEE. This CDR3 has 15 amino acids. V lost 3 bases to trimming and J lost 6 bases; unmatched junction nucleotides: 9. The CDR3: CASSAQLAGNSEQYF. The CDR3, as DNA: TGTGCCAGCAGCGCCCAACTAGCGGGAAACTCCGAGCAGTACTTC. The full variable domain, with the rest looked up from reference TRBV9 and TRBJ2-7, is DSGVTQTPKHLITATGQRVTLRCSPRSGDLSVYWYQQSLDQGLQFLIQYYNGEERAKGNILERFSAQQFPDLHSELNLSSLELGDSALYFCASSAQLAGNSEQYFGPGTRLTVT.

This clonotype has ten or more counts. The chain links TRBV7-2 to TRBJ2-1; 7 positions match TRBD2. Germline CDR1 and CDR2: SGHTA and FQGNSA. The CDR3 consists of 16 residues. V trimming: 5 bases; J trimming: 6 bases; junction bases outside the gene matches: 13. The CDR3 nucleotides are TGTGCCAGCAGCAGAAGCGGGAATTTCCAACCCAATGAGCAGTTCTTC. Encoded protein: CASSRSGNFQPNEQFF.

The table lists this clonotype with a few counts. The J gene is TRBJ1-2, the V gene TRBV28; TRBD1 is a possible D gene (5 bases). CDR1 MDHEN and CDR2 SYDVKM come from the germline V gene. The CDR3 has 15 residues. Trimming removed 6 bases at V and 2 bases at J, with 16 bases between. This chain's CDR3 is CASRVTGALNYGYTF. Written as DNA, the CDR3 is TGTGCCAGCAGGGTAACAGGAGCCCTAAACTATGGCTACACCTTC.

The rearrangement joins TRBV4-2 to TRBJ2-3, with 7 nucleotides matching TRBD2. CDR3 length: 16 residues. Germline V CDR1 and CDR2: LGHNA, YNFKEQ. The ends lost 0 bases at V and 3 bases at J; junction bases unmatched: 6. The CDR3 spells CASSQEFWGGTDTQYF. As DNA, the CDR3 is TGTGCCAGCAGCCAAGAATTCTGGGGGGGAACAGATACGCAGTATTTT.

The V and J genes are TRBV10-3 and TRBJ1-1; D call uncertain. The CDR3 is 13 residues long. The germline V gene has CDR1 ENHRY and CDR2 SYGVKD. V was cut by 2 bases and J by 0 bases, with 4 bases left in between. The CDR3 sequence: CAISETLNTEAFF. For the CDR3, the DNA is TGTGCCATCAGTGAGACCCTGAACACTGAAGCTTTCTTT.

This clonotype came up many times. This CDR3 is CSVPMDSGYTF. In DNA, the CDR3 is TGCAGTGTTCCGATGGACAGCGGCTACACCTTC. The V and J genes are TRBV20-1 and TRBJ1-2, with D possibly being TRBD1 (6 bases). V gave up 7 bases and J gave up 8 bases, with 14 bases separating them. This CDR3 spans 11 amino acids. The germline V gene encodes CDR1 DFQATT and CDR2 SNEGSKA (reference sequence).

The chain is built from TRBV6-2 or TRBV6-3 and TRBJ1-5; TRBD1 is a possible D gene (5 bases). The germline V gene encodes CDR1 MNHEY and CDR2 SVGEGT. With 8 bases removed from V and 4 bases from J, the gap between germline ends came to 15 bases. The CDR3 spans 14 residues. The CDR3 reads CASLDSRGNQPQHF. The DNA of the CDR3 is TGTGCCAGCCTCGACTCCCGGGGGAATCAGCCCCAGCATTTT.

Turning to this clonotype: This may come from a read error, since a much larger clone is one base off. The CDR3 DNA sequence: TGTGCCAGCAGCTTTACGTGGAGAGAGACCCAGTTCTTC. It is translated as CASSFTWRETQFF. The chain carries TRBV7-3 and TRBJ2-5, with D hard to call. Matching the DNA end better, TRBJ2-1 makes the J call doubtful. The CDR3 spans 13 residues. Germline lookup yields CDR1 SGHTA and CDR2 FQGTGA.

Ten or more counts support this clonotype. The chain has TRBV19 and TRBJ2-7; TRBD2 matches at 10 bases. Germline V gene lookup returns CDR1 LNHDA and CDR2 SQIVND (reference sequence). J gave up 4 bases and V 1 base, and 4 bases lay outside the gene matches. CDR3 size: 15 residues. CDR3 bases: TGTGCCAGTAGTATAGGGACTAGCGGAGCGTACGAGCAGTACTTC. It yields the protein CASSIGTSGAYEQYF.

This clonotype was found many times. This chain connects TRBV30 to TRBJ1-1; 12 bases are a match to TRBD1. The V gene end was trimmed by 8 bases and the J gene end by 1 base; junction bases not matched to a gene: 11. Germline V gene lookup returns CDR1 GTSNPN and CDR2 SVGIG (reference sequence). The CDR3 totals 16 residues. The CDR3 region is CATFRDRGPRNTEAFF. The CDR3 DNA follows: TGTGCCACGTTCCGGGACAGGGGGCCCCGGAACACTGAAGCTTTCTTT. Variable domain in full (rest from reference TRBV30 and TRBJ1-1): SQTIHQWPATLVQPVGSPLSLECTVEGTSNPNLYWYRQAAGRGLQLLFYSVGIGQISSEVPQNLSASRPQDRQFILSSKKLLLSDSGFYLCATFRDRGPRNTEAFFGQGTRLTVV.